These 14 T cell receptor beta chains originate from one sample sequenced in a study of blood T cell repertoires in COVID-19. Using immunoSEQ multiplex PCR, the repertoire was profiled, and TCRdb retains in-frame clones only, with some absent. Here the sample spans 70,000 to 95,000 clones, 84% being singletons. Sequencing was done on a sample of peripheral blood. These receptors all come from a human donor in a cohort sampled during active COVID-19.

This clone was seen more than once but under ten times. The CDR3 nucleotides are TGTGCCAGTAGTATTCGGGGACAACAAGGGGAGCTGTTTTTT. Protein sequence: CASSIRGQQGELFF. This chain joins TRBV19 and TRBJ2-2; weak D call: TRBD1 (6 bases). The CDR3 covers 14 residues. Germline V gene sequence: CDR1 LNHDA, CDR2 SQIVND (reference sequence). V was shortened by 3 bases and J by 8 bases, with 13 bases between the two germline ends.

The rearrangement links TRBV5-4 to TRBJ1-2, with D possibly being TRBD1 (5 bases). From germline, CDR1 is SGHNT and CDR2 YYREEE (reference sequence). Trimming pared 4 bases from V and 4 bases from J, leaving 20 bases between. The CDR3 loop spans 16 amino acids. CDR3 nucleotide sequence: TGTGCCAGCAGCAAGGCGGGGGAGCAAAGGGGCTATGGCTACACCTTC. This encodes CASSKAGEQRGYGYTF.

The chain uses TRBV19 and TRBJ1-4; D is ambiguous. The CDR3 sequence is 14 residues long. Germline-derived CDR1 and CDR2 are LNHDA and SQIVND (reference sequence). With 9 bases removed from V and 0 bases from J, the gap between germline ends came to 11 bases. CDR3 bases: TGTGCCAGCTCGAAACAGACAACTAATGAAAAACTGTTTTTT. This encodes CASSKQTTNEKLFF.

J is TRBJ1-1 and V is TRBV14; a possible D gene is TRBD1 (5 bases). The germline V gene encodes CDR1 SGHDN and CDR2 FVKESK. The CDR3 covers 14 residues. Trimming took off 4 bases at V and 5 bases at J, with 14 bases between the two ends. The CDR3 DNA reads as TGTGCCAGCAGCCCCCAGGGATCGGGTACTGAAGCTTTCTTT. Residues: CASSPQGSGTEAFF.

This clone has just a few counts. The chain links TRBV29-1 to TRBJ2-7; D call uncertain. The CDR3 spans 16 residues. Between the trimmed V and J ends, which lost 5 bases and 0 bases, there was a span of 20 bases. Germline V gene sequence: CDR1 SQVTM, CDR2 ANQGSEA. CDR3 residues: CSVIKVADRSSYEQYF. The CDR3 DNA follows: TGCAGCGTTATAAAGGTGGCGGATCGGTCCTCCTACGAGCAGTACTTC.

The chain couples TRBV19 to TRBJ1-2; 7 bases map to TRBD1. Per germline, CDR1 LNHDA and CDR2 SQIVND (reference sequence). The CDR3 sequence is 14 residues long. With V trimmed by 3 bases and J by 4 bases, 5 bases remained unmatched. CDR3 sequence (DNA): TGTGCCAGTAGTATCAGCGCAGGGGGCTATGGCTACACCTTC. It specifies CASSISAGGYGYTF. Supplemented by reference TRBV19 and TRBJ1-2, the full variable domain reads DGGITQSPKYLFRKEGQNVTLSCEQNLNHDAMYWYRQDPGQGLRLIYYSQIVNDFQKGDIAEGYSVSREKKESFPLTVTSAQKNPTAFYLCASSISAGGYGYTFGSGTRLTVV.

The chain joins TRBV6-6 to TRBJ1-5; D is perhaps TRBD1 (5 bases). The CDR3 sequence is 14 residues long. Looked up from germline, CDR1 is MNHNY and CDR2 is SVGAGI (reference sequence). Trimming left V 10 bases short and J 0 bases short, with 13 bases between. The CDR3 loop reads CATRSRDSNQPQHF. CDR3 nucleotides: TGTGCCACGAGAAGCAGGGATAGCAATCAGCCCCAGCATTTT.

The V gene is TRBV6-5, the J gene TRBJ2-7, with 8 bases aligning to TRBD1. The CDR3 spans 14 residues. Trimming at V came to 6 bases and at J to 2 bases, leaving 6 bases not matched to a gene. The germline V gene encodes CDR1 MNHEY and CDR2 SVGAGI. Here the CDR3 DNA reads TGTGCCAGCAGCGCCGGGACAGGACCCTACGAGCAGTACTTC. This codes for CASSAGTGPYEQYF.

The chain uses TRBV19 and TRBJ2-6, with 7 positions matching TRBD1. Losses at the gene ends were 6 bases for V and 0 bases for J; bases not matched to a gene: 8. This CDR3 is 17 amino acids long. Germline assignment: CDR1 LNHDA and CDR2 SQIVND (reference sequence). CDR3 amino acids: CASSLTDRVSGANVLTF. CDR3 nucleotides: TGTGCCAGTAGCCTAACTGACAGGGTCTCTGGGGCCAACGTCCTGACTTTC.

This clone was detected a few times. The chain recombines TRBV4-1 with TRBJ2-1; TRBD2 agrees at 9 bases. Germline assignment: CDR1 MGHRA and CDR2 YSYEKL. Trimming cost V 4 bases and J 9 bases; bases outside gene matches: 16. The CDR3 runs to 17 residues. The CDR3 here is CASSRVLARGGRGEQFF. CDR3 in DNA: TGCGCCAGCAGCCGAGTCCTAGCGCGGGGGGGCCGGGGTGAGCAGTTCTTC.

This chain connects TRBV2 to TRBJ1-4; the D gene is possibly TRBD1 (5 bases). CDR3 size: 13 residues. The V end was cut by 2 bases, the J end by 8 bases, with 9 bases between. From germline, CDR1 is SNHLY and CDR2 FYNNEI. The CDR3 DNA reads TGTGCCAGCAGTGAATTTGGGGGGGAAAAACTGTTTTTT. Its protein product is CASSEFGGEKLFF.

This chain links TRBV6-2 or TRBV6-3 with TRBJ1-6; 9 bases match TRBD1. Germline trimming cut 6 bases from V and 4 bases from J; bases unmatched to any gene: 4. This CDR3 spans 15 amino acids. CDR1 MNHEY and CDR2 SVGEGT come from the germline V gene. The CDR3 spells CASSEQGAYNSPLHF. CDR3 bases: TGTGCCAGCAGCGAACAGGGGGCTTATAATTCACCCCTCCACTTT.

The rearrangement uses TRBV7-9 and TRBJ1-6; unclear D gene. Trimming stripped 1 base from V and 10 bases from J, with 14 bases between. CDR3 size: 15 residues. Germline CDR1 and CDR2: SEHNR and FQNEAQ (reference sequence). CDR3 protein: CASSLGAGHTSPLHF. The CDR3 DNA is TGTGCCAGCAGCTTAGGCGCAGGCCATACCTCACCCCTCCACTTT.

The CDR3 nucleotides read TGTGCCAGCAGCGCTCAGGGTACAGATACGCAGTATTTT. It is translated as CASSAQGTDTQYF. The rearrangement joins TRBV9 to TRBJ2-3; D perhaps matches TRBD1 (5 bases). This CDR3 is built from 13 residues. CDR1 and CDR2 (germline): SGDLS, YYNGEE. V lost 3 bases and J lost 3, with 8 bases in between.